The sample holds many counts of the clone carrying this T cell receptor (beta chain). Its antigen is still unknown. The data derive from a study of T cells in Graves' hyperthyroidism and ophthalmopathy. For the study at large: Once the initial diagnosis was made, peripheral blood was obtained before any treatment.

V lost 2 bases to trimming and J lost 6 bases; unmatched junction nucleotides: 6. Per germline, CDR1 GTSNPN and CDR2 SVGIG (reference sequence). CDR3 length equals 15 residues. Using RNA transcripts as the source, TCR beta CDR3 regions were amplified. When the TCR CDR3 underwent first-round RT-PCR, the HTBI primer set was used. One entry per CDR3 protein, called by TCRdb with MiXCR from the multiplex PCR reads. Here the sample spans around 340,000 distinct CDR3 sequences, around 18% being singletons. Study-level results: Blood samples included most of the expanded thyroid clonotypes exceeding 0.001. Ophthalmopathy was predicted by the model a median of about 6.7 months ahead of onset.

Diagnosing involved the use of clinical symptoms, serum thyroxine and TRAb, thyroid ultrasound and orbital computed tomography. The source material was blood. This chain connects TRBV30 to TRBJ2-7; 14 bases are shared with TRBD2. The sequence derives from a woman aged 40 to 49 with Graves' ophthalmopathy. CDR3: CAWSRRLAGGVEQYF. The CDR3 nucleotides are TGTGCCTGGAGTCGAAGACTAGCGGGAGGGGTCGAGCAGTACTTC.